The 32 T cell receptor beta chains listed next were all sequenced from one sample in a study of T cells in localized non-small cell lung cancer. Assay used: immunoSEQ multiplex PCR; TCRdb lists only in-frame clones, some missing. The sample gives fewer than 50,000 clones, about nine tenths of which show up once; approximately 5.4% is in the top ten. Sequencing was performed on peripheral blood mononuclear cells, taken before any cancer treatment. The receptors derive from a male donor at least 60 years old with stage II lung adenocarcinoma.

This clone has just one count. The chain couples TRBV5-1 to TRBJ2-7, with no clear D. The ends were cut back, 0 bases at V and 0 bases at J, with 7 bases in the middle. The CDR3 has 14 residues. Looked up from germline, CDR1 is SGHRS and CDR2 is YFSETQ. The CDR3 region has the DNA TGCGCCAGCAGCTTGGGACCGACCTCCTACGAGCAGTACTTC. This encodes CASSLGPTSYEQYF.

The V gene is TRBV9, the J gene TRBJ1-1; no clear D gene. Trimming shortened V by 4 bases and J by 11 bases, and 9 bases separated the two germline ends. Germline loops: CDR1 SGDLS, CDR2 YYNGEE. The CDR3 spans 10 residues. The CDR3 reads CASSLRRAFF. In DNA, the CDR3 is TGTGCCAGCAGCTTAAGACGGGCTTTCTTT. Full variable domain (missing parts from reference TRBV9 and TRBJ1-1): DSGVTQTPKHLITATGQRVTLRCSPRSGDLSVYWYQQSLDQGLQFLIQYYNGEERAKGNILERFSAQQFPDLHSELNLSSLELGDSALYFCASSLRRAFFGQGTRLTVV.

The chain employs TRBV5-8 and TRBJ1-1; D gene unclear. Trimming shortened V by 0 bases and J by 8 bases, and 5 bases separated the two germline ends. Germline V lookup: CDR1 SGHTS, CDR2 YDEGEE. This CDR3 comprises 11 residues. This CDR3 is CASSLVREAFF. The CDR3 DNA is TGTGCCAGCAGCTTGGTCCGAGAAGCTTTCTTT.

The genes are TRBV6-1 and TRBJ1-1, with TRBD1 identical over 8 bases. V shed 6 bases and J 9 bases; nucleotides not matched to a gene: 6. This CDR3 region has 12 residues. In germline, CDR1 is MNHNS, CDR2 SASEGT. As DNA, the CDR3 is TGTGCCAGCAGACCCGGGGACAGGCAAGCTTTCTTT. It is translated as CASRPGDRQAFF.

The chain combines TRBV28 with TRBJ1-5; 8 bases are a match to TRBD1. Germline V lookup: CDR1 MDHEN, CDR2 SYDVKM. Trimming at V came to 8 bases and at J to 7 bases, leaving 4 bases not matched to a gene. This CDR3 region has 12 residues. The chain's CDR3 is CASGTGFQPQHF. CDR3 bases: TGTGCCAGCGGGACAGGTTTCCAGCCCCAGCATTTT.

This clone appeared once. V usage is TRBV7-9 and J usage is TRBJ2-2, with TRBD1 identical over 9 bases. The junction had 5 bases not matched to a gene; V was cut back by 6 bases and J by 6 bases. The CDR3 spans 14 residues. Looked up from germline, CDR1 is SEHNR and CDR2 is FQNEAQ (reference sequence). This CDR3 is CASSQTGGSGELFF. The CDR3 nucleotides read TGTGCCAGCAGTCAGACAGGGGGGTCCGGGGAGCTGTTTTTT. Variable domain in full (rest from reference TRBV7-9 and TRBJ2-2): DTGVSQNPRHKITKRGQNVTFRCDPISEHNRLYWYRQTLGQGPEFLTYFQNEAQLEKSRLLSDRFSAERPKGSFSTLEIQRTEQGDSAMYLCASSQTGGSGELFFGEGSRLTVL.

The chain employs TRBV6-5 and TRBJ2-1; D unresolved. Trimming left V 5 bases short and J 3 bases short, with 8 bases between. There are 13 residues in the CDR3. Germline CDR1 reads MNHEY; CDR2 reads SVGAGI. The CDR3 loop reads CASSRTVYNEQFF. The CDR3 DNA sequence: TGTGCCAGCAGTCGGACGGTCTACAATGAGCAGTTCTTC.

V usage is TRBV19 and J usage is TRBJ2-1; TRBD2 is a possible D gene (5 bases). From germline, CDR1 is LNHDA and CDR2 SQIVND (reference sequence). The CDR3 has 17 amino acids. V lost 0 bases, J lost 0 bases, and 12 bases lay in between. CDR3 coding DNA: TGTGCCAGTAGTATAGATGAGGGATTGAGCTCCTACAATGAGCAGTTCTTC. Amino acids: CASSIDEGLSSYNEQFF.

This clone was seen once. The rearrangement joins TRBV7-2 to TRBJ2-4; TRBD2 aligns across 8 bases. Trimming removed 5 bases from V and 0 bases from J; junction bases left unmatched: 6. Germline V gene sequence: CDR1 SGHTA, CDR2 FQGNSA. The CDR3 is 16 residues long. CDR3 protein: CASSPLAAIAKNIQYF. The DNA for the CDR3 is TGTGCCAGCAGCCCACTAGCGGCCATAGCCAAAAACATTCAGTACTTC. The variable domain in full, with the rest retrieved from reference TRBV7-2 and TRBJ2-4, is GAGVSQSPSNKVTEKGKDVELRCDPISGHTALYWYRQSLGQGLEFLIYFQGNSAPDKSGLPSDRFSAERTGGSVSTLTIQRTQQEDSAVYLCASSPLAAIAKNIQYFGAGTRLSVL.

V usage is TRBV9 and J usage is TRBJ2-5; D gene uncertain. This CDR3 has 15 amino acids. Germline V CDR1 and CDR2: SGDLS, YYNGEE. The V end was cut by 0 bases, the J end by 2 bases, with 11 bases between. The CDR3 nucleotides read TGTGCCAGCAGCGTAGGGGCTTCTCAGCAAGAGACCCAGTACTTC. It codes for CASSVGASQQETQYF.

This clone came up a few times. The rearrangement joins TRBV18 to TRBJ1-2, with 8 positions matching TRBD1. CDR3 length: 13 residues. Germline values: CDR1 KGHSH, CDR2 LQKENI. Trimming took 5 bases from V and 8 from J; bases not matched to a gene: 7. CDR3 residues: CASSSQGAGGYTF. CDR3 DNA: TGTGCCAGCTCATCCCAGGGGGCTGGGGGCTACACCTTC.

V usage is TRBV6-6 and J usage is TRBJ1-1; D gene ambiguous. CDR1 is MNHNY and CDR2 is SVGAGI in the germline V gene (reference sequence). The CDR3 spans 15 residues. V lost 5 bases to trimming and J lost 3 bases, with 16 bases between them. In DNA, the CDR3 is TGTGCCAGCAGTCTTCGCCCTATTGAGGACACTGAAGCTTTCTTT. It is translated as CASSLRPIEDTEAFF.

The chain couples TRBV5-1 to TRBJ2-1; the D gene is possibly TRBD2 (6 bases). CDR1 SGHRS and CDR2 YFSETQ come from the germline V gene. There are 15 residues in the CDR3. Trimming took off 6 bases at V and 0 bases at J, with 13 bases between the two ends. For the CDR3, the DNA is TGCGCCAGCAAATCGGACTACAACTCCTACAATGAGCAGTTCTTC. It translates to CASKSDYNSYNEQFF.

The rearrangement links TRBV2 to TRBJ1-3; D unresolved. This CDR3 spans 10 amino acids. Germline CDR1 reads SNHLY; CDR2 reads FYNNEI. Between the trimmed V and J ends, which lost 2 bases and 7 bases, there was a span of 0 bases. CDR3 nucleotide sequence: TGTGCCAGCAGTGAAAACACCATATATTTT. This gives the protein CASSENTIYF.

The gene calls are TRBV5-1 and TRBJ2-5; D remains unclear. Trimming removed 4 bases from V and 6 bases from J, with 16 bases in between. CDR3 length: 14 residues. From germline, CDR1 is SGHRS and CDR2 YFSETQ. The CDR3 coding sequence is TGCGCCAGCAGCCGGACGGTCCCAGGACAGACCCAGTACTTC. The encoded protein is CASSRTVPGQTQYF.

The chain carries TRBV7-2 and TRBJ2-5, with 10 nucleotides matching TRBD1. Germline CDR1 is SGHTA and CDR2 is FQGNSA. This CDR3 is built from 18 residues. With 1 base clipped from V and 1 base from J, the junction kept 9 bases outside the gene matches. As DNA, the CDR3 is TGTGCCAGCAGCTTAGTTGTTGGGGGACAGGGGACCCAAGAGACCCAGTACTTC. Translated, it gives CASSLVVGGQGTQETQYF.

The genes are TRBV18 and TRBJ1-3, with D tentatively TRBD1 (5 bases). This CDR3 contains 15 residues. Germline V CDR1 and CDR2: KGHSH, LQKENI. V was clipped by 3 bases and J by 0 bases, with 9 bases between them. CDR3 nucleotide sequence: TGTGCCAGCTCACCGGGGCAGGGCTCTGGAAACACCATATATTTT. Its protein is CASSPGQGSGNTIYF.

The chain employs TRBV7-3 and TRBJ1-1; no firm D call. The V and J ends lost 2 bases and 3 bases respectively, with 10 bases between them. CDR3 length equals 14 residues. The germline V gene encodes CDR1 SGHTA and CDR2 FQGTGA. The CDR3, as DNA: TGTGCCAGCAGCTTACTGGGAAGGGACACTGAAGCTTTCTTT. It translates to CASSLLGRDTEAFF.

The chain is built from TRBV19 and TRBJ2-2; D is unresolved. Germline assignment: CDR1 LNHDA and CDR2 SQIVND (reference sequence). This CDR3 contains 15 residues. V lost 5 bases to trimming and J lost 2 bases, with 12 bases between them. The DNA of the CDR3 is TGTGCCAGTAGTTCAGGCCAAGTAAACACCGGGGAGCTGTTTTTT. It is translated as CASSSGQVNTGELFF.

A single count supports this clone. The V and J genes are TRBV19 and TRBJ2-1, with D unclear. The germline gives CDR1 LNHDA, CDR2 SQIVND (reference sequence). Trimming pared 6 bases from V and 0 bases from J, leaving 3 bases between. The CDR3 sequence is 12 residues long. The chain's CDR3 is CASSFSYNEQFF. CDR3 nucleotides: TGTGCCAGTAGCTTCTCCTACAATGAGCAGTTCTTC.

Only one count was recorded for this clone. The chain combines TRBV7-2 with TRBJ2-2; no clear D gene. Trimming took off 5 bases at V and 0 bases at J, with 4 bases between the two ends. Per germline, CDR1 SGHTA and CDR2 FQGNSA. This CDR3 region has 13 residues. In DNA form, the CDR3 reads TGTGCCAGCAGCCGCACGAACACCGGGGAGCTGTTTTTT. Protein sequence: CASSRTNTGELFF.

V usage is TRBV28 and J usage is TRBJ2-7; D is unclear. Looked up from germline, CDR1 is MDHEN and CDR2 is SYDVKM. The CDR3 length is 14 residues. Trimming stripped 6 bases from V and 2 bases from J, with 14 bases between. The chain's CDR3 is CASRRDGLTYEQYF. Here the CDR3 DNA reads TGTGCCAGCAGACGAGACGGCCTCACCTACGAGCAGTACTTC.

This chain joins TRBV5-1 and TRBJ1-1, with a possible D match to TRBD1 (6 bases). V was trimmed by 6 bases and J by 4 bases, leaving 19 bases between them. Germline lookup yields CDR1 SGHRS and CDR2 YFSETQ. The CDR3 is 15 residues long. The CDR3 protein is CASTPGGGFGTEAFF. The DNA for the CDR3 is TGCGCCAGCACCCCCGGCGGGGGCTTTGGCACTGAAGCTTTCTTT.

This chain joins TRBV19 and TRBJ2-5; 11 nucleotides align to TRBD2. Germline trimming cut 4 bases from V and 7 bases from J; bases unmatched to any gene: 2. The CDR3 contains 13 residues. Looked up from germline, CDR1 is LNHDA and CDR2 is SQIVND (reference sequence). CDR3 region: CASSNSGRGTQYF. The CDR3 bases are TGTGCCAGTAGTAATAGCGGGAGGGGGACCCAGTACTTC. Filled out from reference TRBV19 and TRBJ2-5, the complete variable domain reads DGGITQSPKYLFRKEGQNVTLSCEQNLNHDAMYWYRQDPGQGLRLIYYSQIVNDFQKGDIAEGYSVSREKKESFPLTVTSAQKNPTAFYLCASSNSGRGTQYFGPGTRLLVL.

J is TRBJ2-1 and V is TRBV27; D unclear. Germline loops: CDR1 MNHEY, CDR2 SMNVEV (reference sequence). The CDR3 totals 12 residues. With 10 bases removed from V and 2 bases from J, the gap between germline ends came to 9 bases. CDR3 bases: TGTGCCACTAGTGACCCCTACAATGAGCAGTTCTTC. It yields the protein CATSDPYNEQFF.

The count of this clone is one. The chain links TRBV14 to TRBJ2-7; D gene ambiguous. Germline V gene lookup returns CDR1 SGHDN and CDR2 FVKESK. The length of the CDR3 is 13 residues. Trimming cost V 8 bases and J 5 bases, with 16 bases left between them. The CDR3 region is CASAMVPRNEQYF. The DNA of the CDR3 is TGTGCCAGCGCGATGGTTCCACGGAACGAGCAGTACTTC.

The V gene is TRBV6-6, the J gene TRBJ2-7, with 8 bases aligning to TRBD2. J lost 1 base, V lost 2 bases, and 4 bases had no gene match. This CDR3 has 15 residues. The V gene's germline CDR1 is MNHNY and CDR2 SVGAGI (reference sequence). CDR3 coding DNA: TGTGCCAGCAGTTACGCGGGGGGCGCTTCCTACGAGCAGTACTTC. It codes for CASSYAGGASYEQYF.

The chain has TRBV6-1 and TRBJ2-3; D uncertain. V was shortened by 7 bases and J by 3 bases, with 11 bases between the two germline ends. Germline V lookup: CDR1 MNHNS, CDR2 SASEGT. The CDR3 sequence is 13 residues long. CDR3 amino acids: CASTSAWTDTQYF. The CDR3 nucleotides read TGTGCCAGCACCAGCGCGTGGACAGATACGCAGTATTTT.

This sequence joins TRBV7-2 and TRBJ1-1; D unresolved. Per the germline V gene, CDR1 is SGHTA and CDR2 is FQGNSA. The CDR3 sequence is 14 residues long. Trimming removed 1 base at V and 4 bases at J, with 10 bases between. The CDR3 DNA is TGTGCCAGCAGCTTAGAGTTGCGGGTCACTGAAGCTTTCTTT. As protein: CASSLELRVTEAFF.

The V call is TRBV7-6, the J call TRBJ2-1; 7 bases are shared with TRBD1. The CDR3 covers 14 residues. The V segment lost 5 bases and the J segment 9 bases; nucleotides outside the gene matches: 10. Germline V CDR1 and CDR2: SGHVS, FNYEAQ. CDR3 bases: TGTGCCAGCAGCGCGGCCCCTGACAGGGTTGAGCAGTTCTTC. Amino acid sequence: CASSAAPDRVEQFF.

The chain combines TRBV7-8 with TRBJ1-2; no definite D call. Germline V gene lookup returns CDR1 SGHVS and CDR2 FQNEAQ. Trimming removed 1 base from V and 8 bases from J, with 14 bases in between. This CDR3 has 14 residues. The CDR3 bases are TGTGCCAGCAGCTTAGGGGCTTTAATAAAGGGCTACACCTTC. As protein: CASSLGALIKGYTF. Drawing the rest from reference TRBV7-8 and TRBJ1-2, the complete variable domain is GAGVSQSPRYKVAKRGQDVALRCDPISGHVSLFWYQQALGQGPEFLTYFQNEAQLDKSGLPSDRFFAERPEGSVSTLKIQRTQQEDSAVYLCASSLGALIKGYTFGSGTRLTVV.

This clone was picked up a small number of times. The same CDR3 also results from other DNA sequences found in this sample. This CDR3 is CASSSPNSATNEKLFF. CDR3 bases: TGTGCCAGCAGTTCTCCCAACAGTGCAACTAATGAAAAACTGTTTTTT. The chain uses TRBV28 and TRBJ1-4, with D unclear. The CDR3 consists of 16 residues. The V gene lost 4 bases and the J gene lost 0 bases, with 12 bases spanning the gap. CDR1 and CDR2 (germline): MDHEN, SYDVKM.